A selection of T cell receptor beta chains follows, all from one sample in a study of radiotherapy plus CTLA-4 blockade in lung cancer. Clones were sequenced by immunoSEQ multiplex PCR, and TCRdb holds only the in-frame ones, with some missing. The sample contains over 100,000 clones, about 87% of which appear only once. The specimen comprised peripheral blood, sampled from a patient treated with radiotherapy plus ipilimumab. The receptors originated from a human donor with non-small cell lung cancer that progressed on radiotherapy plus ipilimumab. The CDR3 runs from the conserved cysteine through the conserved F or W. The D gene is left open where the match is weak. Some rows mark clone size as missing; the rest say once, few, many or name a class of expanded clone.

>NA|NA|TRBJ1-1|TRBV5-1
CASSFGQVNTEAFF
TGCGCCAGCAGCTTTGGTCAGGTGAACACTGAAGCTTTCTTT
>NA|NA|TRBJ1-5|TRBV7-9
CASSRGASTDQPQHF
TGTGCCAGCAGTCGCGGGGCCTCCACGGATCAGCCCCAGCATTTT
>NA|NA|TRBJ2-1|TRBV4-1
CASSQELGLYNEQFF
TGCGCCAGCAGCCAAGAACTAGGGCTCTACAATGAGCAGTTCTTC
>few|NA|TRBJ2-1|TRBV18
CASSPTSREQFF
TGTGCCAGCTCACCGACTTCTCGTGAGCAGTTCTTC
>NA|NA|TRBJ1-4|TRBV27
CASSLTWDTKKLFF
TGTGCCAGCAGTTTAACTTGGGACACCAAAAAACTGTTTTTT
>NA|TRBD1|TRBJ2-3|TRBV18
CASSPLRQGVWRTSTDTQYF
TGTGCCAGCTCACCGTTAAGACAGGGCGTTTGGAGAACTAGCACAGATACGCAGTATTTT
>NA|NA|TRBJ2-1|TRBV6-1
CASYRRGTYNEQFF
TGTGCCAGCTATAGGAGAGGAACCTACAATGAGCAGTTCTTC
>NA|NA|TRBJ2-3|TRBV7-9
CASSSRTDKAGSSTDTQYF
TGTGCCAGCAGCTCAAGGACAGATAAAGCGGGGTCTAGCACAGATACGCAGTATTTT
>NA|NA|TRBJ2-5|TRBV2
CASTRVAQETQYF
TGTGCCAGCACGAGGGTCGCTCAAGAGACCCAGTACTTC
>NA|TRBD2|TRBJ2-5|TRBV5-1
CASSLAGVAGGQETQYF
TGCGCCAGCAGCTTGGCCGGGGTAGCGGGGGGCCAAGAGACCCAGTACTTC
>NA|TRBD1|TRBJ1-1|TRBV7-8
CASRSQGGGTEAFF
TGTGCCAGCAGATCCCAGGGGGGAGGCACTGAAGCTTTCTTT
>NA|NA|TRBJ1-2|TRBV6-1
CASTQAIFGDYGYTF
TGTGCCAGCACCCAGGCGATTTTTGGGGACTATGGCTACACCTTC
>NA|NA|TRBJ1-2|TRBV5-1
CASSLVGFGYTF
TGCGCCAGCAGCTTGGTTGGGTTTGGCTACACCTTC
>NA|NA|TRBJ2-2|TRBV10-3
CAIGGMVNTGELFF
TGTGCCATCGGGGGGATGGTGAACACCGGGGAGCTGTTTTTT